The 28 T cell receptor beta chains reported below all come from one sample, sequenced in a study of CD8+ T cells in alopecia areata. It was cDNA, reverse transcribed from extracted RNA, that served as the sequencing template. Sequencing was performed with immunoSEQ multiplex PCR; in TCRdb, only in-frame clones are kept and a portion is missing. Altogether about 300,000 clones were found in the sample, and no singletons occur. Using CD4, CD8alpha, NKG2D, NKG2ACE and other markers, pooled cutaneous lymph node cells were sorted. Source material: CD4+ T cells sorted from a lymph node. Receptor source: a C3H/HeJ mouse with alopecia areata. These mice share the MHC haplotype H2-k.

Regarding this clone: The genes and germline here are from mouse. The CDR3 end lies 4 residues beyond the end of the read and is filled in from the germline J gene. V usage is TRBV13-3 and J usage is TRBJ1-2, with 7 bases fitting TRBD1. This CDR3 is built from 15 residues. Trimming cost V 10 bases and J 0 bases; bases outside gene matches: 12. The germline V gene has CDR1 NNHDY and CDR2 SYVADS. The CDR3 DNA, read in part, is TGTGCCGTCCCCGGGACAGAAAATCCAAACTCC. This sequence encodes CAVPGTENPNS. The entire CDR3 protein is CAVPGTENPNSDYTF.

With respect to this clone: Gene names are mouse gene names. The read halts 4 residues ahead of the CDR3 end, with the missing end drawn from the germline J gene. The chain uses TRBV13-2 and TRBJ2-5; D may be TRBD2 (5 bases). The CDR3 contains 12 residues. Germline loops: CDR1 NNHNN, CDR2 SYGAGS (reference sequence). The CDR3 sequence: CASGRWADTQYF. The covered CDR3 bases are TGTGCCAGCGGTCGCTGGGCGGAC.

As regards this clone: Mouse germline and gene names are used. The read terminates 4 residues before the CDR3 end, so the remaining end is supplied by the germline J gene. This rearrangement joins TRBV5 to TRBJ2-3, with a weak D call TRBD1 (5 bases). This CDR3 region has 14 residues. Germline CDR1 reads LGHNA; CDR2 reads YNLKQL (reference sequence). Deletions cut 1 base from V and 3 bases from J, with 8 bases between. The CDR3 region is CASSQGGEAETLYF. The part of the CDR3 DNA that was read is TGTGCCAGCAGCCAAGGAGGGGAAGCAGAA.

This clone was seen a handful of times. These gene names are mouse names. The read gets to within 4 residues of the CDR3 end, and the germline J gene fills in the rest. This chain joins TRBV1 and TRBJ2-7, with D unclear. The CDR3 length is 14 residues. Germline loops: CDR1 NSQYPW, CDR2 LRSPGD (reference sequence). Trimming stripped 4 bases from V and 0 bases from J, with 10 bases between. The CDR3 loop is CTCSDAWSSYEQYF. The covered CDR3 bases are TGCACCTGCAGTGACGCCTGGAGCTCCTAT.

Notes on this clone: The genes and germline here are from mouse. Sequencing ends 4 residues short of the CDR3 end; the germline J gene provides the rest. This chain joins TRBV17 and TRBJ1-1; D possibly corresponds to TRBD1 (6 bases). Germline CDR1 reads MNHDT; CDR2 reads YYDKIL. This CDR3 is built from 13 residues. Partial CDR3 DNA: TGTGCTAGCAGTAGAGGCAGGGGTTCA. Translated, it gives CASSRGRGS. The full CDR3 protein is CASSRGRGSEVFF.

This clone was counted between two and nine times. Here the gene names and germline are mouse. CDR3 sequence reads: CTCSADGQGGDTQYF. The CDR3 DNA, read in part, is TGCACCTGCAGTGCAGACGGACAGGGAGGAGAC. The chain links TRBV1 to TRBJ2-5; 8 positions match TRBD1. Coverage ceases 4 residues before the CDR3 finishes, and the germline J gene fills in the end. The CDR3 has 15 residues. Germline CDR1 and CDR2: NSQYPW and LRSPGD (reference sequence).

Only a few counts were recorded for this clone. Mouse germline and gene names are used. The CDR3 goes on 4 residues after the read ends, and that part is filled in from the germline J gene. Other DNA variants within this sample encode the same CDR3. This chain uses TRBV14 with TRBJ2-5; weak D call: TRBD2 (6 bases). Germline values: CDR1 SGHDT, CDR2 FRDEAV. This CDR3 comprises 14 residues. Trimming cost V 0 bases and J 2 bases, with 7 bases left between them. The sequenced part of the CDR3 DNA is TGTGCCAGCAGTTTCTCGGGGGGCCAAGAC. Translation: CASSFSGGQD. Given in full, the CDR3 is CASSFSGGQDTQYF. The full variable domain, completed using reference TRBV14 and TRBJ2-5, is EAGVTQSPRYAVLQEGQAVSFWCDPISGHDTLYWYQQPRDQGPQLLVYFRDEAVIDNSQLPSDRFSAVRPKGTNSTLKIQSAKQGDTATYLCASSFSGGQDTQYFGPGTRLLVL.

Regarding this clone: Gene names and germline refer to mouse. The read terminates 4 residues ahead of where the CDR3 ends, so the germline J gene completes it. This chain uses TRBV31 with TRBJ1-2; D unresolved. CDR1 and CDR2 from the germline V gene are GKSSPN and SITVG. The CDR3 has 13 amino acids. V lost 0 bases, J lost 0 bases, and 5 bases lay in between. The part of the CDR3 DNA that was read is TGTGCCTGGAGTCTGGCAACAAACTCC. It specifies CAWSLATNS. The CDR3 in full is CAWSLATNSDYTF.

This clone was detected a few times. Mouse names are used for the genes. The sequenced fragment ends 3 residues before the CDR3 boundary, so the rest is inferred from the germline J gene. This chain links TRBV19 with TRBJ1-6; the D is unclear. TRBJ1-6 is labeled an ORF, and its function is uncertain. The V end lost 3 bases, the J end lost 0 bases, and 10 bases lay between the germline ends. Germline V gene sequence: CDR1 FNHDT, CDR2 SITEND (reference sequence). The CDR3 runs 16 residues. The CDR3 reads CASSSPQNSYNSPLYF. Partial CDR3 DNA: TGTGCCAGCAGTAGTCCCCAGAATTCCTATAATTCGCCC.

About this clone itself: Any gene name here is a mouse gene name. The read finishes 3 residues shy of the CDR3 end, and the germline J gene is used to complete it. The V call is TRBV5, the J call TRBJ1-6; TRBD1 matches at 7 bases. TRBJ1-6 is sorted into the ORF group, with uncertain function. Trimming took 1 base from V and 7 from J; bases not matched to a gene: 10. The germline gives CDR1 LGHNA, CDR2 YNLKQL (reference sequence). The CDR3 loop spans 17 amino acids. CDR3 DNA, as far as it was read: TGTGCCAGCAGCCAAGCAACAGGGGAGCGGAGGAATTCGCCC. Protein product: CASSQATGERRNSP. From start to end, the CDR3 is CASSQATGERRNSPLYF.

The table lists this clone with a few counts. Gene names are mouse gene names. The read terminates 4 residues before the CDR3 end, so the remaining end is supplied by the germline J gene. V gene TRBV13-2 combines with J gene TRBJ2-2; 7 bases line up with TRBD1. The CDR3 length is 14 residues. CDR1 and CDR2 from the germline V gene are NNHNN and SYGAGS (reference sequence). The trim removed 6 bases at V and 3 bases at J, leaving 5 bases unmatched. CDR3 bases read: TGTGCCAGCGATTACAGGGGAGACACCGGG. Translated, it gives CASDYRGDTG. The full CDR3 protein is CASDYRGDTGQLYF.

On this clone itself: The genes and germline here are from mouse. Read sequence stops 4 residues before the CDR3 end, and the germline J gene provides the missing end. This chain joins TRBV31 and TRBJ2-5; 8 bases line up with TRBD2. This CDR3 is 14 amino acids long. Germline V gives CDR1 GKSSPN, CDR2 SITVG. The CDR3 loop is CAWSPGGRGDTQYF. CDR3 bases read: TGTGCCTGGAGTCCGGGGGGGCGCGGGGAC.

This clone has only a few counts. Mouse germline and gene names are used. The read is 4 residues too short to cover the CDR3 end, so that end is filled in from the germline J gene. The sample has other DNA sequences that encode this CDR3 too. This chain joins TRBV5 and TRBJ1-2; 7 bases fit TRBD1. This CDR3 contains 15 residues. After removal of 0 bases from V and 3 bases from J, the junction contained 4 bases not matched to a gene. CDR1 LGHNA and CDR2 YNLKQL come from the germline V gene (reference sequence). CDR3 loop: CASSQDEGADSDYTF. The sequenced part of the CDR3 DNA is TGTGCCAGCAGCCAAGATGAGGGGGCGGACTCC.

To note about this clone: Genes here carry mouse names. The CDR3 reads CAWIPRSGQTNSDYTF. The part of the CDR3 DNA that was read is TGTGCCTGGATCCCGAGGAGCGGACAAACAAACTCC. The gene calls are TRBV31 and TRBJ1-2, with D tentatively TRBD1 (5 bases). The DNA ends 4 residues before the CDR3 does, and the rest of the CDR3 is filled in from the germline J gene. Looked up from germline, CDR1 is GKSSPN and CDR2 is SITVG. Trimming cost V 4 bases and J 0 bases, with 18 bases left between them. This CDR3 comprises 16 residues.

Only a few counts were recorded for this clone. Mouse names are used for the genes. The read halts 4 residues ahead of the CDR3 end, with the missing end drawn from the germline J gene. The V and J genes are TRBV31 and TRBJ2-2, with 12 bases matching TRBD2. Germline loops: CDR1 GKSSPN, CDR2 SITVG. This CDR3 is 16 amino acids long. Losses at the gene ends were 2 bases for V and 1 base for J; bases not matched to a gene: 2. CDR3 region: CAWSMGLGGNTGQLYF. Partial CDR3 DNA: TGTGCCTGGAGTATGGGACTGGGGGGAAACACCGGG.

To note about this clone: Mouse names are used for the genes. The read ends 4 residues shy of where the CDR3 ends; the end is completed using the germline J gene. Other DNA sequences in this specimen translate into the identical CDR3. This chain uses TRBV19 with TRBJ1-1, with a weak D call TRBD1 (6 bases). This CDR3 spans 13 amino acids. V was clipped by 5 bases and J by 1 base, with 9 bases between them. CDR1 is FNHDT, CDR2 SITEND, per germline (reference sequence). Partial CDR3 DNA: TGTGCCAGCAGACCGGGACAAAACACA. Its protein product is CASRPGQNT. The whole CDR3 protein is CASRPGQNTEVFF.

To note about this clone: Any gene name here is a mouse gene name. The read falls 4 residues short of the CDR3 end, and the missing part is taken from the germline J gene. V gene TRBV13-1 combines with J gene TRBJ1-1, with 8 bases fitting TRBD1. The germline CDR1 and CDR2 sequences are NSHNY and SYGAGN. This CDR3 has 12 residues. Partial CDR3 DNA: TGTGCCAGCAGTGACAGGGGGCGA. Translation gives CASSDRGR. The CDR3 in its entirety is CASSDRGREVFF.

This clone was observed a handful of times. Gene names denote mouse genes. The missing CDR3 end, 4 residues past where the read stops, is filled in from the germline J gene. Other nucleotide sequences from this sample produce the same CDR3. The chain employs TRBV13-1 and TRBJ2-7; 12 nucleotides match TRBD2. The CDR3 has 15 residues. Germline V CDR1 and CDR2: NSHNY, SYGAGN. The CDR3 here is CASSDGGTGGYEQYF. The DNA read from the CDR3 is TGTGCCAGCAGTGATGGAGGGACTGGGGGGTAT.

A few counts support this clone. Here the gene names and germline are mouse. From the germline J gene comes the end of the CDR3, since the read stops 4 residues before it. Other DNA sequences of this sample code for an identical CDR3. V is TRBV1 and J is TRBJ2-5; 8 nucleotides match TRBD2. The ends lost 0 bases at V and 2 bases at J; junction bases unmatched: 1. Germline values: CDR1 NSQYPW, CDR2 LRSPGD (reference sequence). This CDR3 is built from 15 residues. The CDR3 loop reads CTCSAEGGRQDTQYF. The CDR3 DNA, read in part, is TGCACCTGCAGTGCAGAGGGGGGGCGCCAAGAC.

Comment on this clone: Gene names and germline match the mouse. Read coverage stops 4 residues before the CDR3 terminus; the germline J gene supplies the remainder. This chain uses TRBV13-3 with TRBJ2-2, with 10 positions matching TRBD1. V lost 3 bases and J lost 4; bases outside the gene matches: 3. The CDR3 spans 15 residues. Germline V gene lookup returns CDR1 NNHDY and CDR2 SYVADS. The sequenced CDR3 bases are TGTGCCAGCAGTGGACAGGGGGCTGGCACCGGG. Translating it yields CASSGQGAGTG. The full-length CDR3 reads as CASSGQGAGTGQLYF.

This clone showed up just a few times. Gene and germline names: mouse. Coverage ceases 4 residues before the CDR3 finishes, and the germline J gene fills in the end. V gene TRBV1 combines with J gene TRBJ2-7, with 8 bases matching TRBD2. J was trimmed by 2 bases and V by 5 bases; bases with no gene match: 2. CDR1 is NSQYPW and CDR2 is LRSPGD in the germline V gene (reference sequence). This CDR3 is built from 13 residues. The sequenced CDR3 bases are TGCACCTGCAGTCCTGGGGGGCCCTAT. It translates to CTCSPGGPY. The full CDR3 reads CTCSPGGPYEQYF.

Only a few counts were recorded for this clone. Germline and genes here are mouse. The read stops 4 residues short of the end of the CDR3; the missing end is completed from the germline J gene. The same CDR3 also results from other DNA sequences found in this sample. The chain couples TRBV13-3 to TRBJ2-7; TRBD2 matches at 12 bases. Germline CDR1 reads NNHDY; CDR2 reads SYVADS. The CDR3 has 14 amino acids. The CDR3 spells CASRTGTGGYEQYF. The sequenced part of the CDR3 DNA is TGTGCCAGCAGAACCGGGACTGGGGGGTAT.

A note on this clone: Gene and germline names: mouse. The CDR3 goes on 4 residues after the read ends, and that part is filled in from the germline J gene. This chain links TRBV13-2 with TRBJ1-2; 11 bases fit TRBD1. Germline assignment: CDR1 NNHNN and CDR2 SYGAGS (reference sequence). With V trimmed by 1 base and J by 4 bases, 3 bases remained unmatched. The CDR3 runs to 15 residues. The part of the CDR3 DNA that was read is TGTGCCAGCGGTGATCCGGGACAGGGGGGCTCC. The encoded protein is CASGDPGQGGS. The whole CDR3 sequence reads CASGDPGQGGSDYTF.

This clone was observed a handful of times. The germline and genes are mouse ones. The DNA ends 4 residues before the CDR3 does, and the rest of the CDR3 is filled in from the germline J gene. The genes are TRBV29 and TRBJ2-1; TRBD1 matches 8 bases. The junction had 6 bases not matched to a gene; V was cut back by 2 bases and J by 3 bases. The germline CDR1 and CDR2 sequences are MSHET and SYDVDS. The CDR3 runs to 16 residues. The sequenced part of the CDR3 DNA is TGTGCTAGCAGTTTACAGAACACAGGGGGCTATGCT. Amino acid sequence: CASSLQNTGGYA. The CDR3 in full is CASSLQNTGGYAEQFF.

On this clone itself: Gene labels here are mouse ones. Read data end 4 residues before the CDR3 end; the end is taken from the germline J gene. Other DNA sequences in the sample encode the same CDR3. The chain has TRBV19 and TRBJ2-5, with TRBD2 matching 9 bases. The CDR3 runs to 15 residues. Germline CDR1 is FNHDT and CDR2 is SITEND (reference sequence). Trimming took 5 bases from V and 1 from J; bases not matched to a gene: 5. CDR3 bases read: TGTGCCAGCAGCCCCCGACTGGGGGACCAAGAC. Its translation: CASSPRLGDQD. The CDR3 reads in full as CASSPRLGDQDTQYF. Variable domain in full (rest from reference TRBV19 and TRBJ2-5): GGIITQTPKFLIGQEGQKLTLKCQQNFNHDTMYWYRQDSGKGLRLIYYSITENDLQKGDLSEGYDASREKKSSFSLTVTSAQKNEMAVFLCASSPRLGDQDTQYFGPGTRLLVL.

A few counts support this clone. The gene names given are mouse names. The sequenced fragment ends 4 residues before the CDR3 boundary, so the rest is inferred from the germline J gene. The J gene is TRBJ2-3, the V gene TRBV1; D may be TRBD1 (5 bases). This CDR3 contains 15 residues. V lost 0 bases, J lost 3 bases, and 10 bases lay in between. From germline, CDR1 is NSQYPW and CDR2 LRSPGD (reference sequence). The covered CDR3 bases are TGCACCTGCAGTGCAGAGGACAAGGGGGCAGAA. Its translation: CTCSAEDKGAE. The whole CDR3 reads CTCSAEDKGAETLYF.

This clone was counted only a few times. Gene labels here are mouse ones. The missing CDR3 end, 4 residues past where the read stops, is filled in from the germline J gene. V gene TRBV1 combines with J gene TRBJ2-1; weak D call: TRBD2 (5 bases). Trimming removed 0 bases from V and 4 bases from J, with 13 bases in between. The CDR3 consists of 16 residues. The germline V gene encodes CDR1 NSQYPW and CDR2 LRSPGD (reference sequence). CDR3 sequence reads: CTCSADLPGSYAEQFF. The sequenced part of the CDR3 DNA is TGCACCTGCAGTGCAGATCTTCCTGGGTCGTATGCT.

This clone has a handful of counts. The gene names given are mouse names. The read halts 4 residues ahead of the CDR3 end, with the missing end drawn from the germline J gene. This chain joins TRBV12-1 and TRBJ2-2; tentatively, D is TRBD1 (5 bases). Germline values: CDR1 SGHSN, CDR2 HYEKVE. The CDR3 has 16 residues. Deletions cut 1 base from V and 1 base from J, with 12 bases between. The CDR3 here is CASSLSGRVNTGQLYF. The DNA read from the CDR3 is TGTGCCAGCTCTCTTTCAGGGAGGGTAAACACCGGG.